The 15 T cell receptor beta chains listed next were all sequenced from one sample in a study of blood T cell repertoires in COVID-19. This table comes from immunoSEQ multiplex PCR, and its TCRdb copy is limited to in-frame clones, with some not included. Among fewer than 400,000 clones listed, 89% were seen once. The sequenced sample consisted of PBMCs or T cells enriched from blood (not recorded which). These receptors came from a man in his fifties or sixties who had recovered from COVID-19.

Here the CDR3 DNA reads TGTGCCAGCAGCGCTGGGACAGCCTACGAGCAGTACTTC. It yields the protein CASSAGTAYEQYF. The V gene is TRBV7-9, the J gene TRBJ2-7; TRBD1 matches at 7 bases. This CDR3 has 13 residues. Per germline, CDR1 SEHNR and CDR2 FQNEAQ (reference sequence). J gave up 2 bases and V 5 bases, and 3 bases lay outside the gene matches.

This clone was seen once. The chain recombines TRBV20-1 with TRBJ2-3; 7 positions match TRBD1. Per germline, CDR1 DFQATT and CDR2 SNEGSKA (reference sequence). V was pared by 3 bases and J by 1 base, with 4 bases of the junction left unmatched. This CDR3 contains 14 residues. The DNA for the CDR3 is TGCAGTGCTAGTTGGGACAGTGGCACAGATACGCAGTATTTT. This encodes CSASWDSGTDTQYF.

The J gene is TRBJ1-5, the V gene TRBV5-5; 8 nucleotides line up with TRBD1. The CDR3 is 14 amino acids. After removal of 6 bases from V and 6 bases from J, the junction contained 8 bases not matched to a gene. The V gene's germline CDR1 is SGHKS and CDR2 YYEKEE (reference sequence). CDR3 protein: CASTQGASGQPQHF. CDR3 in DNA: TGTGCCAGCACCCAGGGGGCTTCGGGTCAGCCCCAGCATTTT.

This clone was detected once. The CDR3 spells CATSGGGVETQYF. CDR3 in DNA: TGTGCCACCAGTGGAGGAGGGGTAGAGACCCAGTACTTC. V is TRBV24-1 and J is TRBJ2-5; tentative D call: TRBD2 (6 bases). Germline loops: CDR1 KGHDR, CDR2 SFDVKD. This CDR3 comprises 13 residues. Trimming shortened V by 5 bases and J by 4 bases, and 10 bases separated the two germline ends.

This clone appeared a single time. V is TRBV28 and J is TRBJ2-7, with 7 bases that match TRBD2. From germline, CDR1 is MDHEN and CDR2 SYDVKM. J lost 5 bases, V lost 7 bases, and 8 bases had no gene match. The CDR3 runs to 13 residues. CDR3 nucleotides: TGTGCCAGCATATCGGGGAGGGTACACGAGCAGTACTTC. It translates to CASISGRVHEQYF.

The chain has TRBV18 and TRBJ1-5; unclear D gene. CDR3 size: 15 residues. Trimming cost V 1 base and J 1 base, with 8 bases left between them. The germline gives CDR1 KGHSH, CDR2 LQKENI. Here the CDR3 DNA reads TGTGCCAGCTCACCACTGGGAGAGAGCAATCAGCCCCAGCATTTT. This translates into CASSPLGESNQPQHF.

The rearrangement uses TRBV2 and TRBJ2-4; TRBD2 matches at 12 bases. V shed 6 bases, J shed 8 bases, and the junction held 5 bases outside the gene matches. The length of the CDR3 is 14 residues. From germline, CDR1 is SNHLY and CDR2 FYNNEI. The CDR3 DNA is TGTGCCAGCAGAGCGGGACTAGCGGGTTACATTCAGTACTTC. The encoded protein is CASRAGLAGYIQYF.

The chain links TRBV5-1 to TRBJ1-2; 9 bases line up with TRBD1. V shed 3 bases, J shed 7 bases, and the junction held 7 bases outside the gene matches. This CDR3 spans 14 amino acids. Per germline, CDR1 SGHRS and CDR2 YFSETQ. The CDR3 sequence: CASSSDRGNLGYTF. CDR3 DNA: TGCGCCAGCAGCTCCGACAGGGGGAACCTTGGCTACACCTTC.

The V and J genes are TRBV7-6 and TRBJ2-7, with TRBD2 identical over 8 bases. CDR3 length: 15 residues. J gave up 2 bases and V 1 base, and 4 bases lay outside the gene matches. Germline V CDR1 and CDR2: SGHVS, FNYEAQ. CDR3: CASSLGGGGTYEQYF. The DNA for the CDR3 is TGTGCCAGCAGCTTAGGAGGCGGGGGGACCTACGAGCAGTACTTC.

The chain is built from TRBV5-4 and TRBJ2-1; 10 bases fit TRBD1. The CDR3 has 16 amino acids. Trimming cost V 4 bases and J 1 base; bases outside gene matches: 5. Looked up from germline, CDR1 is SGHNT and CDR2 is YYREEE (reference sequence). CDR3 in DNA: TGTGCCAGCAGCCCTATGGACAGGGGGTCCTACAATGAGCAGTTCTTC. Protein sequence: CASSPMDRGSYNEQFF.

The gene calls are TRBV4-1 and TRBJ2-5; 9 positions match TRBD1. J gave up 5 bases and V 2 bases, and 6 bases lay outside the gene matches. CDR3 size: 15 residues. Germline V gene data show CDR1 as MGHRA and CDR2 as YSYEKL. The DNA of the CDR3 is TGCGCCAGCAGCCAAAGGGGGGGGACAGGGGAGACCCAGTACTTC. Its protein is CASSQRGGTGETQYF.

This clone was counted a single time. The gene calls are TRBV11-2 and TRBJ1-6, with 7 bases aligning to TRBD1. V trimming: 3 bases; J trimming: 15 bases; junction bases outside the gene matches: 8. This CDR3 contains 13 residues. The germline CDR1 and CDR2 sequences are SGHAT and FQNNGV. This CDR3 is CASSFELQGHLHF. DNA of the CDR3: TGTGCCAGCAGCTTTGAATTACAGGGGCACCTCCACTTT.

The genes are TRBV27 and TRBJ1-6; D possibly corresponds to TRBD1 (5 bases). The CDR3 has 18 amino acids. Germline CDR1 and CDR2: MNHEY and SMNVEV (reference sequence). V gave up 6 bases and J gave up 4 bases, with 22 bases separating them. Written as DNA, the CDR3 is TGTGCCAGCAGCACCTCCCGCCAGGGCGCCTCATATAATTCACCCCTCCACTTT. This encodes CASSTSRQGASYNSPLHF.

The chain employs TRBV2 and TRBJ2-5; 10 nucleotides agree with TRBD1. Per germline, CDR1 SNHLY and CDR2 FYNNEI. The CDR3 is 14 amino acids. The J segment lost 2 bases and the V segment lost 6 bases, leaving 3 bases of the junction unmatched. The CDR3 here is CASRWTGGQETQYF. Written as DNA, the CDR3 is TGTGCCAGCAGATGGACAGGGGGTCAAGAGACCCAGTACTTC.

CDR3 region: CASSWGQLTGELFF. CDR3 in DNA: TGTGCCAGCAGCTGGGGACAGCTCACCGGGGAGCTGTTTTTT. The rearrangement joins TRBV6-5 to TRBJ2-2; 7 positions match TRBD1. This CDR3 comprises 14 residues. V lost 6 bases, J lost 4 bases, and 5 bases stayed unmatched. The germline V gene encodes CDR1 MNHEY and CDR2 SVGAGI.